A selection of T cell receptor beta chains follows, all from one sample in a study of breast tumors, draining lymph nodes, adjacent tissues. TCRdb redid the calling of the multiplex PCR reads with MiXCR, one entry per CDR3 protein. The sample includes approximately 250,000 distinct CDR3 sequences, less than 35% of them seen just once. What was sequenced was axillary lymph node tissue. Receptors were obtained from a female donor with breast cancer. Some clones in this sample may be carry-over from other donors' samples. Both conserved end residues are part of each CDR3. A D gene is named only where the DNA matches it firmly. A row's size may be missing; if present it is once, few, many or a size class.

many,.,TRBJ2-7,TRBV29-1,TGCAGCGTTGGGTCGGCGAAAGCCTACGAGCAGTACTTC,CSVGSAKAYEQYF
.,TRBD1,TRBJ1-2,TRBV19,TGTGCCAGTAGTGCCGACAGGGAACAATCTATGGGTGGCTACACCTTC,CASSADREQSMGGYTF
few,TRBD2,TRBJ2-5,TRBV5-4,TGTGCCAGCACCCTAGGGGCTAGCGGGAGGGCTGAGACCCAGTACTTC,CASTLGASGRAETQYF
.,TRBD2,TRBJ2-7,TRBV10-3,TGTGCCATCAGTGAGTCAAGACAGCGGGGGTTCCGAGCAGTCTTC,CAISESRQRGFRAVF
.,TRBD1,TRBJ2-2,TRBV27,TGTGCCAGCAGCCCAGGGGGCTTTACCGGGGAGCTGTTTTTT,CASSPGGFTGELFF
many,.,TRBJ2-5,TRBV20-1,TGCAGTGCTAGTCTAGTGCGAGAGACCCAGTACTTC,CSASLVRETQYF
many,.,TRBJ2-7,TRBV2,TGTGCCAGCAGTGTGAATAGGCCTCCCTACGAGCAGTACTTC,CASSVNRPPYEQYF
.,.,TRBJ1-1,TRBV2,TGTGCCAGCGAACTAAGGCCGAACACTGAAGCTTTCTTT,CASELRPNTEAFF
.,.,TRBJ2-7,TRBV7-9,TGTGCCAGCAGCCCGGGACCCGAGCAGTACTTC,CASSPGPEQYF
.,.,TRBJ2-7,TRBV19,TGTGCCAGTAGTATAGGTTCGAGCAGCTTCTCCTACGAGCAGTACTTC,CASSIGSSSFSYEQYF
many,TRBD1,TRBJ1-5,TRBV20-1,TGCAGTGCTAGAGATCAGGGGGCGGGAAGCAATCAGCCCCAGCATTTT,CSARDQGAGSNQPQHF